This TCR beta chain was found in a study of T-cell memory formation after mild COVID-19. TCRdb processed the 5' RACE reads anew with MiXCR; each CDR3 protein has one entry. The table has 250,000 to 350,000 distinct CDR3 sequences, about 17% seen once. Germline V lookup: CDR1 SGHNT, CDR2 YYREEE (reference sequence). The CDR3 is 16 residues long. V was clipped by 1 base and J by 5 bases; unmatched bases: 10. The chain links TRBV5-4 to TRBJ2-5; 8 positions agree with TRBD2. The specimen sequenced was PBMCs or a T cell subset sorted from them (not recorded which). The receptor's source is a man in his late teens or twenties who had mild COVID-19 (a few samples of this study predate the infection). Cell type and time point are not known. The DNA for the CDR3 is TGTGCCAGCAGCTTGCTTACGGGGGGGCCTCTCGAGACCCAGTACTTC. It specifies CASSLLTGGPLETQYF.